A single sample is the source of the 27 T cell receptor beta chains below, sequenced in a study of T-cell memory formation after mild COVID-19. TCRdb used MiXCR to reprocess the 5' RACE reads, holding one entry per CDR3 protein. The sample consists of roughly 130,000 distinct CDR3 sequences, less than 6.5% of them appearing once. The sequencing sample was made of PBMCs or a T cell subset sorted from them (not recorded which). These TCRs come from an adult woman who had mild COVID-19 (a few samples of this study predate the infection). Cell type and time point are not known.

Only a few counts were recorded for this clonotype. The chain recombines TRBV7-2 with TRBJ1-2; 7 bases fit TRBD1. V was pared by 5 bases and J by 6 bases, with 15 bases of the junction left unmatched. The germline CDR1 and CDR2 sequences are SGHTA and FQGNSA. There are 16 residues in the CDR3. CDR3 in DNA: TGTGCCAGCAGCCCCCGCGGCAGGGGGGACCTCGATGGCTACACCTTC. It yields the protein CASSPRGRGDLDGYTF.

This clonotype was counted a few times. The V call is TRBV11-2, the J call TRBJ2-1, with no clear D. CDR1 is SGHAT and CDR2 is FQNNGV in the germline V gene. The CDR3 runs 13 residues. The V gene lost 0 bases and the J gene lost 9 bases, with 9 bases spanning the gap. In DNA, the CDR3 is TGTGCCAGCAGCTTAGATTGGTCCAGTGAGCAGTTCTTC. This codes for CASSLDWSSEQFF.

This clonotype was observed a few times. The V and J genes are TRBV20-1 and TRBJ1-4, with unresolved D. V was shortened by 2 bases and J by 6 bases, with 10 bases between the two germline ends. This CDR3 contains 13 residues. The germline V gene has CDR1 DFQATT and CDR2 SNEGSKA (reference sequence). In DNA form, the CDR3 reads TGCAGTGCTAGATATCCAGGTGATGAAAAACTGTTTTTT. Translating gives CSARYPGDEKLFF.

This clonotype was observed a few times. This chain uses TRBV27 with TRBJ2-2, with 10 bases fitting TRBD2. CDR1 is MNHEY, CDR2 SMNVEV, per germline (reference sequence). V trimming: 6 bases; J trimming: 7 bases; junction bases outside the gene matches: 8. This CDR3 is 15 amino acids long. CDR3: CASSPQAGGNGELFF. The CDR3 region has the DNA TGTGCCAGCAGCCCCCAAGCGGGGGGGAACGGGGAGCTGTTTTTT.

The gene calls are TRBV7-8 and TRBJ1-1; 12 positions match TRBD1. In germline, CDR1 is SGHVS, CDR2 FQNEAQ. J lost 4 bases, V lost 4 bases, and 7 bases had no gene match. The CDR3 runs to 16 residues. The CDR3 sequence is CASSSSGQGASTEAFF. The CDR3 coding sequence is TGTGCCAGCAGCTCCTCGGGACAGGGGGCAAGCACTGAAGCTTTCTTT.

This clonotype was seen a few times. The chain recombines TRBV20-1 with TRBJ1-4, with a possible D match to TRBD1 (5 bases). This CDR3 region has 13 residues. Germline lookup yields CDR1 DFQATT and CDR2 SNEGSKA (reference sequence). Trimming took off 3 bases at V and 8 bases at J, with 13 bases between the two ends. CDR3 nucleotide sequence: TGCAGTGCTAGGAGACCGGGGGACGAAAAACTGTTTTTT. This sequence encodes CSARRPGDEKLFF.

This clonotype was observed a single time. The V call is TRBV20-1, the J call TRBJ2-3; 8 nucleotides align to TRBD2. CDR3 length: 14 residues. Germline V gives CDR1 DFQATT, CDR2 SNEGSKA (reference sequence). V was pared by 8 bases and J by 3 bases, with 10 bases of the junction left unmatched. This CDR3 reads CSSPVSGRTDTQYF. DNA of the CDR3: TGCAGTTCGCCGGTCAGCGGGAGAACAGATACGCAGTATTTT.

This clonotype was found a few times. The rearrangement links TRBV5-5 to TRBJ2-7; 15 nucleotides agree with TRBD2. Looked up from germline, CDR1 is SGHKS and CDR2 is YYEKEE (reference sequence). V was pared by 4 bases and J by 3 bases, with 8 bases of the junction left unmatched. The length of the CDR3 is 17 residues. The CDR3 loop is CASSPWTSGRGDYEQYF. Here the CDR3 DNA reads TGTGCCAGCAGCCCGTGGACTAGCGGGAGGGGTGACTACGAGCAGTACTTC.

This clonotype has ten or more counts. V gene TRBV29-1 combines with J gene TRBJ2-3; D gene ambiguous. Per germline, CDR1 SQVTM and CDR2 ANQGSEA. V lost 7 bases and J 1 base, leaving 9 bases between the germline ends. The CDR3 contains 12 residues. The CDR3 here is CSGKVGTDTQYF. Written as DNA, the CDR3 is TGCAGCGGTAAGGTTGGCACAGATACGCAGTATTTT.

This sequence joins TRBV6-2 or TRBV6-3 and TRBJ2-3; 7 positions match TRBD2. CDR1 is MNHEY and CDR2 is SVGEGT in the germline V gene. With V trimmed by 5 bases and J by 3 bases, 11 bases remained unmatched. The CDR3 contains 16 residues. CDR3 amino acids: CASSTQRLAGTDTQYF. The CDR3, as DNA: TGTGCCAGCAGTACACAACGACTAGCCGGGACAGATACGCAGTATTTT.

There are many counts of this clonotype. The chain is built from TRBV5-1 and TRBJ2-3, with 13 nucleotides matching TRBD2. Germline-derived CDR1 and CDR2 are SGHRS and YFSETQ. CDR3 size: 16 residues. V lost 3 bases and J lost 1; bases outside the gene matches: 2. The CDR3 loop reads CASSYGLAGGTDTQYF. In DNA, the CDR3 is TGCGCCAGCAGCTACGGACTAGCGGGGGGCACAGATACGCAGTATTTT.

The genes are TRBV5-1 and TRBJ2-5; TRBD1 might be the D (6 bases). V shed 5 bases and J shed 1 base, with 12 bases lying between them. This CDR3 region has 14 residues. CDR1 and CDR2 (germline): SGHRS, YFSETQ. The CDR3 spells CASSHGQTQETQYF. In DNA, the CDR3 is TGCGCCAGCAGTCACGGACAGACCCAAGAGACCCAGTACTTC.

This clonotype appeared many times. The V and J genes are TRBV27 and TRBJ2-1, with 10 nucleotides matching TRBD2. Germline-derived CDR1 and CDR2 are MNHEY and SMNVEV (reference sequence). Trimming removed 1 base from V and 0 bases from J; junction bases left unmatched: 6. This CDR3 comprises 18 residues. CDR3 coding DNA: TGTGCCAGCAGTTTATTGGGACTAGCGTCGAGCTCCTACAATGAGCAGTTCTTC. Translating it yields CASSLLGLASSSYNEQFF.

This clonotype came up many times. V gene TRBV2 combines with J gene TRBJ2-3; 9 bases map to TRBD2. Germline assignment: CDR1 SNHLY and CDR2 FYNNEI. J gave up 4 bases and V 5 bases, and 7 bases lay outside the gene matches. CDR3 length: 15 residues. The CDR3 region has the DNA TGTGCCAGCAGTTTTAGCGGGAGATTCGCAGATACGCAGTATTTT. This sequence encodes CASSFSGRFADTQYF.

This clonotype has at least ten counts. V is TRBV5-1 and J is TRBJ2-3; 9 bases fit TRBD2. CDR1 is SGHRS and CDR2 is YFSETQ in the germline V gene. This CDR3 comprises 16 residues. The V segment lost 4 bases and the J segment 5 bases; nucleotides outside the gene matches: 11. The DNA of the CDR3 is TGCGCCAGCAGCCGAGAAATAGCGGGGGCGGTAGATACGCAGTATTTT. Its protein product is CASSREIAGAVDTQYF.

This clonotype came up many times. This rearrangement joins TRBV11-2 to TRBJ2-1; 11 nucleotides match TRBD2. V was clipped by 2 bases and J by 3 bases; unmatched bases: 3. The CDR3 runs 16 residues. The germline gives CDR1 SGHAT, CDR2 FQNNGV. The CDR3 region has the DNA TGTGCCAGCAGCTTACCAGGACTAGCGGGCTACAATGAGCAGTTCTTC. It encodes CASSLPGLAGYNEQFF.

A few counts support this clonotype. The rearrangement joins TRBV5-1 to TRBJ1-1, with 9 bases aligning to TRBD1. Looked up from germline, CDR1 is SGHRS and CDR2 is YFSETQ. The CDR3 consists of 16 residues. V shed 0 bases, J shed 0 bases, and the junction held 3 bases outside the gene matches. CDR3 amino acids: CASSLDTGGMNTEAFF. The CDR3 coding sequence is TGCGCCAGCAGCTTGGATACAGGGGGCATGAACACTGAAGCTTTCTTT.

Only a few counts were recorded for this clonotype. The chain has TRBV4-1 and TRBJ1-1; perhaps TRBD1 as D (6 bases). Trimming removed 1 base at V and 0 bases at J, with 15 bases between. The CDR3 is 17 amino acids. The germline gives CDR1 MGHRA, CDR2 YSYEKL. CDR3 bases: TGCGCCAGCAGCCAAGGGGGGGGGGCTGGCGTGAACACTGAAGCTTTCTTT. Its protein is CASSQGGGAGVNTEAFF.

In nucleotides, the CDR3 is TGTGCCAGCAGCTTAGGGGACAGGGAAAAACTGTTTTTT. This gives the protein CASSLGDREKLFF. The chain recombines TRBV7-9 with TRBJ1-4, with 8 bases aligning to TRBD1. The CDR3 runs 13 residues. Germline trimming cut 1 base from V and 8 bases from J; bases unmatched to any gene: 0. Germline V gene sequence: CDR1 SEHNR, CDR2 FQNEAQ (reference sequence). Full variable domain (missing parts from reference TRBV7-9 and TRBJ1-4): DTGVSQNPRHKITKRGQNVTFRCDPISEHNRLYWYRQTLGQGPEFLTYFQNEAQLEKSRLLSDRFSAERPKGSFSTLEIQRTEQGDSAMYLCASSLGDREKLFFGSGTQLSVL.

This clonotype was seen more than once but under ten times. The rearrangement joins TRBV29-1 to TRBJ1-1; possible D gene TRBD1, 5 bases. Germline V gene lookup returns CDR1 SQVTM and CDR2 ANQGSEA. This CDR3 has 13 residues. The V gene lost 1 base and the J gene lost 5 bases, with 11 bases spanning the gap. CDR3 amino acids: CSVEGQGYTEAFF. DNA of the CDR3: TGCAGCGTTGAAGGGCAGGGATATACTGAAGCTTTCTTT.

The table lists this clonotype with many counts. The chain joins TRBV30 to TRBJ2-3, with 10 bases aligning to TRBD2. Germline V gene sequence: CDR1 GTSNPN, CDR2 SVGIG (reference sequence). Germline trimming cut 3 bases from V and 2 bases from J; bases unmatched to any gene: 5. The CDR3 consists of 15 residues. CDR3 region: CAWRGLAVPTDTQYF. CDR3 sequence (DNA): TGTGCCTGGAGAGGACTAGCGGTACCCACAGATACGCAGTATTTT. Filled out from reference TRBV30 and TRBJ2-3, the complete variable domain reads SQTIHQWPATLVQPVGSPLSLECTVEGTSNPNLYWYRQAAGRGLQLLFYSVGIGQISSEVPQNLSASRPQDRQFILSSKKLLLSDSGFYLCAWRGLAVPTDTQYFGPGTRLTVL.

Many counts were recorded for this clonotype. This chain connects TRBV3-1 to TRBJ2-1, with D possibly being TRBD2 (6 bases). The germline V and J ends were trimmed by 1 base and 6 bases, with 13 bases remaining between them. Germline CDR1 is LGHDT and CDR2 is YNNKEL (reference sequence). The CDR3 is 15 amino acids. The CDR3 loop is CASSQGFRGGNEQFF. The CDR3 DNA reads as TGTGCCAGCAGCCAAGGTTTCCGGGGAGGCAATGAGCAGTTCTTC.

This clonotype turned up a few times. The chain couples TRBV9 to TRBJ1-1, with D uncertain. Germline-derived CDR1 and CDR2 are SGDLS and YYNGEE. The V and J ends lost 0 bases and 1 base respectively, with 4 bases between them. The CDR3 sequence is 13 residues long. Here the CDR3 reads CASSVARNTEAFF. The CDR3, as DNA: TGTGCCAGCAGCGTAGCCAGGAACACTGAAGCTTTCTTT.

A few counts support this clonotype. The chain uses TRBV9 and TRBJ2-7, with D perhaps matching TRBD1 (5 bases). Trimming left V 4 bases short and J 4 bases short, with 18 bases between. This CDR3 region has 15 residues. CDR1 SGDLS and CDR2 YYNGEE come from the germline V gene. The CDR3 protein is CASSPSGGAEYEQYF. The CDR3 bases are TGTGCCAGCAGCCCAAGTGGTGGGGCCGAATACGAGCAGTACTTC.

This clonotype has only a few counts. The chain couples TRBV6-2 or TRBV6-3 to TRBJ2-4, with TRBD2 as a possible D gene (6 bases). V lost 5 bases and J 0 bases, leaving 17 bases between the germline ends. The germline V gene has CDR1 MNHEY and CDR2 SVGEGT. This CDR3 spans 17 amino acids. Written as DNA, the CDR3 is TGTGCCAGCAGTCCTAATCCGGGGGTGCGAGCCAAAAACATTCAGTACTTC. Translating gives CASSPNPGVRAKNIQYF.

This clonotype was seen repeatedly, ten times or more. The chain combines TRBV29-1 with TRBJ2-5; 12 positions match TRBD2. The CDR3 contains 13 residues. V dropped 3 bases and J dropped 4; count of bases not matched to a gene: 0. Germline-derived CDR1 and CDR2 are SQVTM and ANQGSEA. The CDR3 reads CSVEGLAGETQYF. The CDR3 bases are TGCAGCGTTGAGGGACTAGCGGGAGAGACCCAGTACTTC.

This clonotype was observed a few times. The rearrangement links TRBV5-1 to TRBJ1-1; no clear D gene. The germline V and J ends were trimmed by 1 base and 0 bases, with 10 bases remaining between them. The length of the CDR3 is 15 residues. Germline CDR1 SGHRS, CDR2 YFSETQ. The CDR3 DNA reads TGCGCCAGCAGCTTGTCTTCCAACATGAACACTGAAGCTTTCTTT. This translates into CASSLSSNMNTEAFF.